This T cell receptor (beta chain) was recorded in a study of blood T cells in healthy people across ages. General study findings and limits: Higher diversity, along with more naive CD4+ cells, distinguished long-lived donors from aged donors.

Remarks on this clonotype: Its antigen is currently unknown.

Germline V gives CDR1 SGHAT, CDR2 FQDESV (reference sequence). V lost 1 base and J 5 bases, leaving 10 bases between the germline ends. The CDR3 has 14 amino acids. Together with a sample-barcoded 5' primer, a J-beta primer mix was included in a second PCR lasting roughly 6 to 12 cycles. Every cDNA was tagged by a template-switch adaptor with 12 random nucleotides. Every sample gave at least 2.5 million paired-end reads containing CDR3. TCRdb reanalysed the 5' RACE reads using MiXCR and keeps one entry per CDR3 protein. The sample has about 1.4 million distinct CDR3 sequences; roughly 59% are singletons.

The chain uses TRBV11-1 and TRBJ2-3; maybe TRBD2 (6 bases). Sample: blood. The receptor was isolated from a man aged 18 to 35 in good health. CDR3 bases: TGTGCCAGCAGCTTAGTCCCCGGGGGAGATACGCAGTATTTT. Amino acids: CASSLVPGGDTQYF.